These 32 T cell receptor beta chains share one sample of origin, sequenced in a study of T cells in Graves' hyperthyroidism and ophthalmopathy. Researchers took RNA transcripts and amplified the TCR beta CDR3 regions from them. An initial round of RT-PCR targeting the TCR CDR3 relied on the HTBI primer set. Using its own MiXCR run on the multiplex PCR reads, TCRdb lists one record per CDR3 protein. The sample yields about 500,000 distinct CDR3 sequences, approximately 15% seen once. Sample: blood. The receptors stem from a woman aged 18-30 years with Graves' hyperthyroidism.

This clonotype was counted at least ten times. The chain couples TRBV30 to TRBJ2-5; TRBD2 matches 8 bases. Germline V CDR1 and CDR2: GTSNPN, SVGIG (reference sequence). V shed 4 bases, J shed 4 bases, and the junction held 5 bases outside the gene matches. The CDR3 totals 13 residues. CDR3 DNA sequence: TGTGCCTGGATTGCGGGAGGAGTAGAGACCCAGTACTTC. Protein product: CAWIAGGVETQYF.

The chain couples TRBV16 to TRBJ2-1, with TRBD2 as a possible D gene (5 bases). CDR3 length equals 14 residues. Germline CDR1 and CDR2: KGHSY and FQNENV. V lost 2 bases and J lost 8, with 13 bases in between. The CDR3 DNA reads TGTGCCAGCAGCCAAGGGATGGACTTCGATGAGCAGTTCTTC. Its translation is CASSQGMDFDEQFF.

This clonotype was found many times. V and J are TRBV11-2 and TRBJ2-2, with 12 bases lining up with TRBD2. Germline CDR1 and CDR2: SGHAT and FQNNGV. V was pared by 7 bases and J by 7 bases, with 4 bases of the junction left unmatched. The CDR3 has 14 amino acids. CDR3 DNA: TGTGCCAGCAAGACTAGCGGGAGTCACGGGGAGCTGTTTTTT. It codes for CASKTSGSHGELFF.

This clonotype was seen ten or more times. The chain recombines TRBV29-1 with TRBJ1-5; tentatively, D is TRBD1 (6 bases). Trimming removed 6 bases at V and 5 bases at J, with 26 bases between. The CDR3 covers 17 residues. CDR1 and CDR2 (germline): SQVTM, ANQGSEA. The CDR3 loop reads CSVEGRQDGGKDQPQHF. CDR3 DNA sequence: TGCAGCGTCGAGGGGCGACAGGACGGCGGGAAGGATCAGCCCCAGCATTTT.

The gene calls are TRBV12-5 and TRBJ1-4, with D maybe TRBD1 (5 bases). CDR1 and CDR2 (germline): LGHNT, FRNRAP. The ends were cut back, 7 bases at V and 3 bases at J, with 15 bases in the middle. CDR3 length equals 15 residues. The CDR3 protein is CASAPDPGPNEKLFF. In DNA form, the CDR3 reads TGTGCTAGTGCCCCCGATCCGGGGCCTAATGAAAAACTGTTTTTT.

As for this clonotype: A read error is possible here, since a much larger clone lies one base away. The conserved phenylalanine or tryptophan normally closing the CDR3 is absent here, so this likely arose from a read error. The chain employs TRBV9 and TRBJ2-7, with a possible D match to TRBD1 (6 bases). Per the germline V gene, CDR1 is SGDLS and CDR2 is YYNGEE. With 0 bases removed from V and 2 bases from J, the gap between germline ends came to 9 bases. This CDR3 spans 14 amino acids. CDR3 sequence reads: CASSVGTAPYEQYL. The CDR3 DNA is TGTGCCAGCAGCGTAGGGACAGCACCCTACGAGCAGTACCTC.

In this sample, this clonotype turned up many times. The rearrangement links TRBV2 to TRBJ2-7; 10 bases line up with TRBD1. This CDR3 region has 13 residues. Per the germline V gene, CDR1 is SNHLY and CDR2 is FYNNEI. V lost 10 bases to trimming and J lost 0 bases; unmatched junction nucleotides: 3. Here the CDR3 reads CANRQGASYEQYF. The CDR3 nucleotides read TGTGCCAATAGACAGGGGGCCTCCTACGAGCAGTACTTC.

V gene TRBV12-3 or TRBV12-4 combines with J gene TRBJ2-1, with TRBD2 matching over 8 bases. Trimming removed 2 bases from V and 2 bases from J; junction bases left unmatched: 2. This CDR3 contains 15 residues. In DNA form, the CDR3 reads TGTGCCAGCAGTTTAAGCGGGGGCACCTACAATGAGCAGTTCTTC. Its protein is CASSLSGGTYNEQFF.

This rearrangement joins TRBV9 to TRBJ2-5; 7 bases align to TRBD1. V was clipped by 3 bases and J by 4 bases; unmatched bases: 3. The CDR3 spans 13 residues. CDR1 and CDR2 (germline): SGDLS, YYNGEE. CDR3 sequence (DNA): TGTGCCAGCAGCGAAGGGGGCCCAGAGACCCAGTACTTC. It translates to CASSEGGPETQYF.

This chain uses TRBV28 with TRBJ2-3; the match to TRBD2 covers 12 bases. Germline-derived CDR1 and CDR2 are MDHEN and SYDVKM. V dropped 0 bases and J dropped 5; count of bases not matched to a gene: 3. This CDR3 contains 16 residues. CDR3 in amino acids: CASSLWTSGSGDTQYF. CDR3 DNA: TGTGCCAGCAGTTTATGGACTAGCGGGAGTGGAGATACGCAGTATTTT.

In its sample, this clonotype was seen a few times. This chain uses TRBV5-1 with TRBJ2-6; no firm D call. The V end lost 3 bases, the J end lost 0 bases, and 13 bases lay between the germline ends. From germline, CDR1 is SGHRS and CDR2 YFSETQ. The CDR3 consists of 17 residues. The CDR3 reads CASSWIIDRSGANVLTF. In DNA, the CDR3 is TGCGCCAGCAGCTGGATAATTGACCGCTCTGGGGCCAACGTCCTGACTTTC.

In its sample, this clonotype was seen a few times. A junction end diverges from the germline sequence, so it may reflect a read error. The chain carries TRBV7-9 and TRBJ2-3; TRBD2 aligns across 7 bases. There are 16 residues in the CDR3. CDR1 and CDR2 from the germline V gene are SEHNR and FQNEAQ (reference sequence). CDR3 loop: CASNLVILADSDTQYF. CDR3 DNA: TGTGCCAGCAACTTAGTTATCCTAGCGGATAGCGATACGCAGTATTTT. The variable domain in full, with the rest retrieved from reference TRBV7-9 and TRBJ2-3, is DTGVSQNPRHKITKRGQNVTFRCDPISEHNRLYWYRQTLGQGPEFLTYFQNEAQLEKSRLLSDRFSAERPKGSFSTLEIQRTEQGDSAMYLCASNLVILADSDTQYFGPGTRLTVL.

The chain employs TRBV20-1 and TRBJ2-7; perhaps TRBD2 as D (6 bases). From germline, CDR1 is DFQATT and CDR2 SNEGSKA (reference sequence). V was cut by 6 bases and J by 2 bases, with 17 bases left in between. The CDR3 runs to 14 residues. The DNA for the CDR3 is TGCAGTGCCCACGGCGGGAAGGAAACCTACGAGCAGTACGTC. Its protein is CSAHGGKETYEQYV.

This sequence joins TRBV12-3 or TRBV12-4 and TRBJ2-3, with 11 bases matching TRBD1. The CDR3 covers 16 residues. The junction had 4 bases not matched to a gene; V was cut back by 5 bases and J by 0 bases. CDR3 bases: TGTGCCAGCAGTGGGGGACAGGGGGTGAGCACAGATACGCAGTATTTT. Its translation is CASSGGQGVSTDTQYF.

The genes are TRBV9 and TRBJ2-1; D is possibly TRBD2 (6 bases). V was shortened by 4 bases and J by 3 bases, with 14 bases between the two germline ends. The germline V gene has CDR1 SGDLS and CDR2 YYNGEE. CDR3 size: 15 residues. The CDR3 spells CASSPHSGVYNEQFF. In DNA, the CDR3 is TGTGCCAGCAGCCCACATAGCGGAGTCTACAATGAGCAGTTCTTC.

The chain is built from TRBV12-3 or TRBV12-4 and TRBJ2-4; the D is unclear. The CDR3 is 15 residues long. The germline V and J ends were trimmed by 8 bases and 2 bases, with 16 bases remaining between them. The CDR3 sequence: CASSIGSSSKNIQYF. The DNA of the CDR3 is TGTGCCAGCTCCATAGGGTCTTCGTCCAAAAACATTCAGTACTTC.

This clonotype showed up just a few times. The chain is built from TRBV4-1 and TRBJ2-1, with D perhaps TRBD2 (6 bases). The CDR3 contains 14 residues. Trimming stripped 2 bases from V and 7 bases from J, with 12 bases between. Per germline, CDR1 MGHRA and CDR2 YSYEKL. Here the CDR3 DNA reads TGCGCCAGCAGCCAAATTATAAGCGGGAATGAGCAGTTCTTC. It encodes CASSQIISGNEQFF.

This clonotype was observed a few times. The J gene is TRBJ1-5, the V gene TRBV19, with 11 bases lining up with TRBD1. The CDR3 consists of 15 residues. J gave up 4 bases and V 7 bases, and 6 bases lay outside the gene matches. In germline, CDR1 is LNHDA, CDR2 SQIVND (reference sequence). The chain's CDR3 is CASTSGTGGNQPQHF. The CDR3 coding sequence is TGTGCCAGTACCTCCGGGACAGGGGGAAATCAGCCCCAGCATTTT. Drawing the rest from reference TRBV19 and TRBJ1-5, the complete variable domain is DGGITQSPKYLFRKEGQNVTLSCEQNLNHDAMYWYRQDPGQGLRLIYYSQIVNDFQKGDIAEGYSVSREKKESFPLTVTSAQKNPTAFYLCASTSGTGGNQPQHFGDGTRLSIL.

Ten or more counts support this clonotype. The chain uses TRBV24-1 and TRBJ1-1; unclear D gene. The CDR3 runs 16 residues. Trimming cost V 5 bases and J 0 bases, with 15 bases left between them. Germline assignment: CDR1 KGHDR and CDR2 SFDVKD. The chain's CDR3 is CATSVYSQQMNTEAFF. CDR3 nucleotides: TGTGCCACCAGTGTGTACAGTCAACAAATGAACACTGAAGCTTTCTTT.

This clonotype occurred a few times. The chain joins TRBV10-2 to TRBJ1-1, with D possibly TRBD1 on 6 matching bases. The germline CDR1 and CDR2 sequences are WSHSY and SAAADI. V lost 4 bases and J 4 bases, leaving 10 bases between the germline ends. The CDR3 runs to 13 residues. The CDR3 spells CASSGQEITEAFF. DNA for the CDR3: TGCGCCAGCAGTGGACAGGAGATCACTGAAGCTTTCTTT.

The gene calls are TRBV9 and TRBJ1-4; perhaps TRBD1 as D (6 bases). The V gene's germline CDR1 is SGDLS and CDR2 YYNGEE. The V and J ends lost 5 bases and 5 bases respectively, with 16 bases between them. CDR3 length: 15 amino acids. The CDR3 is CASSPEGDRNEKLFF. The CDR3, as DNA: TGTGCCAGCAGTCCCGAGGGGGATAGGAATGAAAAACTGTTTTTT. The full variable domain, completed using reference TRBV9 and TRBJ1-4, is DSGVTQTPKHLITATGQRVTLRCSPRSGDLSVYWYQQSLDQGLQFLIQYYNGEERAKGNILERFSAQQFPDLHSELNLSSLELGDSALYFCASSPEGDRNEKLFFGSGTQLSVL.

This clonotype was picked up a small number of times. The chain couples TRBV11-3 to TRBJ1-3; D remains ambiguous. Deletions cut 1 base from V and 0 bases from J, with 4 bases between. The CDR3 has 14 residues. Germline loops: CDR1 SGHNT, CDR2 YENEEA. The chain's CDR3 is CASSLADSGNTIYF. Here the CDR3 DNA reads TGTGCCAGCAGCTTAGCGGACTCTGGAAACACCATATATTTT.

This clonotype occurred many times. The V call is TRBV12-3 or TRBV12-4, the J call TRBJ1-2; no clear D gene. This CDR3 region has 11 residues. V was cut by 10 bases and J by 4 bases, with 10 bases left in between. The CDR3 coding sequence is TGTGCCACCGAAAAGGCCTATGGCTACACCTTC. It is translated as CATEKAYGYTF.

Regarding this clonotype: This may be a read error, as it is one base from a much larger clone. This chain uses TRBV19 with TRBJ2-7; D is undetermined. The CDR3 sequence is 16 residues long. The V gene's germline CDR1 is LNHDA and CDR2 SQIVND (reference sequence). The CDR3 loop reads CVSRTLSADGSYEQYF. CDR3 in DNA: TGTGTCAGTAGAACCTTATCCGCGGACGGCTCCTACGAGCAGTACTTC.

This clonotype was observed a few times. The rearrangement joins TRBV5-6 to TRBJ2-7; D not certain. The CDR3 runs 14 residues. V shed 0 bases and J shed 3 bases, with 10 bases lying between them. Per the germline V gene, CDR1 is SGHDT and CDR2 is YYEEEE. This CDR3 is CASSLVAAFYEQYF. As DNA, the CDR3 is TGTGCCAGCAGCTTGGTTGCAGCTTTCTACGAGCAGTACTTC.

This clonotype has only a few counts. The V and J genes are TRBV27 and TRBJ2-7; 8 nucleotides match TRBD2. Trimming took 10 bases from V and 4 from J; bases not matched to a gene: 12. The CDR3 is 14 residues long. Germline lookup yields CDR1 MNHEY and CDR2 SMNVEV (reference sequence). CDR3 nucleotides: TGTGCCACCTTCCAAGCGGGGGCCTCATACGAGCAGTACTTC. This codes for CATFQAGASYEQYF.

The chain joins TRBV20-1 to TRBJ2-2; D is unclear. Between the trimmed V and J ends, which lost 5 bases and 2 bases, there was a span of 9 bases. The CDR3 is made up of 13 amino acids. Germline CDR1 reads DFQATT; CDR2 reads SNEGSKA (reference sequence). The CDR3: CSALATNTGELFF. The CDR3 DNA reads TGCAGTGCTTTGGCGACAAACACCGGGGAGCTGTTTTTT.

This chain uses TRBV15 with TRBJ2-5; D is unresolved. Germline V lookup: CDR1 LNHNV, CDR2 YYDKDF (reference sequence). The V and J ends lost 0 bases and 5 bases respectively, with 10 bases between them. The length of the CDR3 is 14 residues. The chain's CDR3 is CATSREWTRETQYF. The CDR3 bases are TGTGCCACCAGCAGAGAATGGACCCGGGAGACCCAGTACTTC. Using reference TRBV15 and TRBJ2-5 for the parts outside the CDR3, the full variable domain is DAMVIQNPRYQVTQFGKPVTLSCSQTLNHNVMYWYQQKSSQAPKLLFHYYDKDFNNEADTPDNFQSRRPNTSFCFLDIRSPGLGDTAMYLCATSREWTRETQYFGPGTRLLVL.

This clonotype has only a few counts. The chain recombines TRBV12-3 or TRBV12-4 with TRBJ2-5; TRBD2 aligns across 9 bases. CDR3 size: 20 residues. V trimming: 4 bases; J trimming: 1 base; junction bases outside the gene matches: 19. The CDR3: CASSYGGRGAGTSSQETQYF. For the CDR3, the DNA is TGTGCCAGCAGTTACGGGGGTCGGGGGGCCGGGACTAGCAGCCAAGAGACCCAGTACTTC.

This clonotype occurred many times. This sequence joins TRBV24-1 and TRBJ1-1; TRBD1 is a possible D gene (5 bases). This CDR3 contains 13 residues. The V gene's germline CDR1 is KGHDR and CDR2 SFDVKD. The germline V and J ends were trimmed by 0 bases and 4 bases, with 5 bases remaining between them. CDR3 in DNA: TGTGCCACCAGTGATTTGGGGGCCACTGAAGCTTTCTTT. It is translated as CATSDLGATEAFF.

The sample holds many counts of this clonotype. This CDR3 reads CASSTSLVAGVTDTQYF. CDR3 nucleotide sequence: TGTGCCAGCAGTACGTCACTAGTGGCGGGAGTGACAGATACGCAGTATTTT. The J gene is TRBJ2-3, the V gene TRBV27, with 7 positions matching TRBD2. The germline CDR1 and CDR2 sequences are MNHEY and SMNVEV (reference sequence). After removal of 5 bases from V and 3 bases from J, the junction contained 14 bases not matched to a gene. The CDR3 is 17 amino acids.

The V gene is TRBV12-3 or TRBV12-4, the J gene TRBJ2-3; 16 positions agree with TRBD2. V shed 6 bases and J 6 bases; nucleotides not matched to a gene: 9. The CDR3 has 17 amino acids. The CDR3 loop reads CASSPGLAGGPSDTQYF. DNA for the CDR3: TGTGCCAGCAGCCCGGGACTAGCGGGAGGGCCTTCTGATACGCAGTATTTT.